This T cell receptor (beta chain) was profiled in a study of shared clonotypes between healthy human individuals. Germline V gene data show CDR1 as SEHNR and CDR2 as FQNEAQ (reference sequence). The V end was cut by 5 bases, the J end by 4 bases, with 15 bases between. The CDR3 runs to 15 residues. Some clones are missing from TCRdb's copy, which holds only in-frame ones; the method was immunoSEQ multiplex PCR. The sample lists about 690,000 clones; roughly 87% were seen once. This clonotype was sampled from a man between 18 and 29 years old in good health. Some clones in this sample may be carry-over from other donors' samples. The chain employs TRBV7-9 and TRBJ2-1, with a weak D call TRBD2 (6 bases). The sequencing sample was made of memory CD8+ T cells from PBMCs. Subset here: CD45RO+ cells pooled with CCR7-negative TemRA cells. CDR3 sequence (DNA): TGTGCCAGCAGCCTACCCCGGGACTCATACAATGAGCAGTTCTTC. Translated: CASSLPRDSYNEQFF.